Included here is one T cell receptor beta chain sequence, with context. The target antigen is unknown. The entry originates in a study of T cells after yellow fever vaccination. Study outcomes and limitations: A secondary response was less intense yet reached its peak sooner, at day 5 versus 15.

Template switching with 5'RACE generated the TCR cDNA and added a universal primer site and UMIs. TCRdb passed the 5' RACE reads through MiXCR, listing each CDR3 protein once. Of 230,000 or so distinct CDR3 sequences listed, approximately 6.8% were seen once; the top ten hold about 1%. With V trimmed by 6 bases and J by 7 bases, 18 bases remained unmatched. The CDR3 runs 16 residues. Germline lookup yields CDR1 KGHSH and CDR2 LQKENI. The clonotype originates from a man aged 30 to 39 who received the YFV17D yellow fever vaccine. This material consisted of CD4+ T cells sorted from PBMCs, taken on the day of the yellow fever booster vaccination. The rearrangement uses TRBV18 and TRBJ2-7, with TRBD2 matching 7 bases. DNA of the CDR3: TGTGCCAGCTCCCCTTGGGACGCGGGAGAACCGCGGGAGCAGTACTTC. Translation: CASSPWDAGEPREQYF.